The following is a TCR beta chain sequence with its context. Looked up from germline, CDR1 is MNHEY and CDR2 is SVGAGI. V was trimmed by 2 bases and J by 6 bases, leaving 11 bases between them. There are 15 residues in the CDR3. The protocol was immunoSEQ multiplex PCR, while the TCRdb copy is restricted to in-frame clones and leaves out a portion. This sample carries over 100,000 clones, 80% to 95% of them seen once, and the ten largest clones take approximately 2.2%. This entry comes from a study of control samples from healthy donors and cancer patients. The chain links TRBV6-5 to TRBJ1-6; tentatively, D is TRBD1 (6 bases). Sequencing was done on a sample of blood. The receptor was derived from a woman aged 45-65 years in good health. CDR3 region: CASSYGGTSNSPLHF. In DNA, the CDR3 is TGTGCCAGCAGTTACGGGGGGACAAGTAATTCACCCCTCCACTTT.